The clone carrying this T cell receptor (beta chain) was seen ten or more times. Construction of the TCR beta libraries employed iRepertoire HTBI primers in conjunction with Arm-PCR of CDR3 regions. Using its own MiXCR run on the multiplex PCR reads, TCRdb lists one record per CDR3 protein. The table has about 540,000 distinct CDR3 sequences, 13% seen once. This sample was included in a study of regulatory T cells in long-lasting Graves disease. The overall study: Graves' patients who were just diagnosed had used antithyroid drugs for under 3 months.

Sample time point: newly diagnosed GD, antithyroid drugs for less than 3 months. Generation of the TCR library employed RNA extracted from PBMCs. Germline V gene data show CDR1 as SGHAT and CDR2 as FQNNGV. Trimming cost V 2 bases and J 0 bases, with 17 bases left between them. The CDR3 has 17 amino acids. Separately, the same data were catalogued under a study of T cells in Graves' hyperthyroidism and ophthalmopathy. From that paper: Diagnosis of hyperthyroidism was new in patients aged 18 to 65, and its duration was under 2 months. Lactation, pregnancy, other autoimmune disease or uncontrolled infection excluded patients. Diagnoses used clinical symptoms, serum thyroxine and TRAb, thyroid ultrasound and orbital computed tomography.

The rearrangement joins TRBV11-2 to TRBJ2-7; perhaps TRBD2 as D (6 bases). The sample here was peripheral blood mononuclear cells (PBMCs), taken at new diagnosis, from a patient treated with antithyroid drugs. The sequence derives from a young man with Graves disease. The CDR3 spells CASSLHFSGISSYEQYF. The CDR3 DNA sequence: TGTGCCAGCAGCTTACACTTTAGCGGCATTAGCTCCTACGAGCAGTACTTC.